The present T cell receptor (beta chain) was sequenced within a study of cytomegalovirus exposure and HLA in healthy donors. This CDR3 is 15 amino acids long. Germline-derived CDR1 and CDR2 are MNHEY and SMNVEV (reference sequence). Trimming removed 0 bases from V and 1 base from J, with 9 bases in between. PCR used 60 Vbeta primers and 13 Jbeta primers. Sequencing was performed with immunoSEQ multiplex PCR; in TCRdb, only in-frame clones are kept and a portion is missing. The table has 200,000 to 300,000 clones, approximately 85% seen once. Sequencing used PBMCs. This clonotype originated in a woman aged 40-49 years in good health and CMV-seropositive. The genes are TRBV27 and TRBJ1-1, with a weak D call TRBD1 (5 bases). Here the CDR3 reads CASSLSGQQNTEAFF. The CDR3 DNA reads TGTGCCAGCAGTTTATCGGGGCAGCAGAACACTGAAGCTTTCTTT.